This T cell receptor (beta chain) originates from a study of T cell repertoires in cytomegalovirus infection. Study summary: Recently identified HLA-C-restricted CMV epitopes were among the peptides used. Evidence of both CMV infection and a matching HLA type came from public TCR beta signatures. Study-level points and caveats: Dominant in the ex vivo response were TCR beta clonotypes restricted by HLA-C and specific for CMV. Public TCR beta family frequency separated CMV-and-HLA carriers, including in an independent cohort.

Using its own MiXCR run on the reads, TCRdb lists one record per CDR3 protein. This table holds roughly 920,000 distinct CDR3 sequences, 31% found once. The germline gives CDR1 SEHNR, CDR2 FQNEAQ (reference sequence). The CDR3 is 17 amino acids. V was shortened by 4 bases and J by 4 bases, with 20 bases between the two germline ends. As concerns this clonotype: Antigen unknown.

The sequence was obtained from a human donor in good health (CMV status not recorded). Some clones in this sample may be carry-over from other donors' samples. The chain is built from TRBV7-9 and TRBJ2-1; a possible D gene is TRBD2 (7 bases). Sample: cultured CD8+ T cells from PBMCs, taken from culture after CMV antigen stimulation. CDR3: CASSSPEGGGPYNEQFF. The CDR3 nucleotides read TGTGCCAGCAGCTCCCCTGAGGGCGGGGGCCCTTACAATGAGCAGTTCTTC.